The 26 T cell receptor beta chains reported below all come from one sample, sequenced in a study of blood T cell repertoires in COVID-19. Clones were read by immunoSEQ multiplex PCR, and TCRdb kept only the in-frame ones, dropping some. The repertoire holds 260,000 or so clones, with about four fifths as singletons. Sequenced material: peripheral blood. Every receptor here comes from a woman older than 75 with COVID-19, enrolled during active disease.

The rearrangement joins TRBV4-2 to TRBJ2-3; TRBD2 aligns across 11 bases. The CDR3 length is 17 residues. Germline lookup yields CDR1 LGHNA and CDR2 YNFKEQ. J gave up 3 bases and V 0 bases, and 5 bases lay outside the gene matches. This CDR3 reads CASSQDGASGGTDTQYF. The CDR3 nucleotides are TGTGCCAGCAGCCAAGATGGGGCTAGCGGGGGGACAGATACGCAGTATTTT.

The CDR3 DNA reads as TGTGCCAGCAGCCAAGAGGGGGCGGCCAAAAACATTCAGTACTTC. Its translation is CASSQEGAAKNIQYF. V gene TRBV4-2 combines with J gene TRBJ2-4; a weak D match, TRBD1 (6 bases). Germline V lookup: CDR1 LGHNA, CDR2 YNFKEQ. Trimming pared 0 bases from V and 1 base from J, leaving 7 bases between. The CDR3 has 15 amino acids.

The chain carries TRBV2 and TRBJ1-2; 9 bases fit TRBD1. Germline CDR1 is SNHLY and CDR2 is FYNNEI. The CDR3 runs 14 residues. With V trimmed by 4 bases and J by 7 bases, 7 bases remained unmatched. DNA of the CDR3: TGTGCCAGCAGTGGACAGGGGGACCTCGGTGGCTACACCTTC. Translating gives CASSGQGDLGGYTF.

J is TRBJ1-5 and V is TRBV19, with 8 positions matching TRBD1. This CDR3 has 15 amino acids. Trimming cost V 5 bases and J 6 bases; bases outside gene matches: 9. Germline V CDR1 and CDR2: LNHDA, SQIVND (reference sequence). DNA for the CDR3: TGTGCCAGTAGTCCCAGGACAGGGTCGGGTCAGCCCCAGCATTTT. It encodes CASSPRTGSGQPQHF.

This clone was seen a single time. Other DNA sequences in the sample encode the same CDR3. This chain joins TRBV5-1 and TRBJ2-1; no firm D call. V lost 0 bases to trimming and J lost 6 bases, with 7 bases between them. The CDR3 loop spans 13 amino acids. The germline gives CDR1 SGHRS, CDR2 YFSETQ. In DNA, the CDR3 is TGCGCCAGCAGCTTGGGACCGGGCAATGAGCAGTTCTTC. Amino acid sequence: CASSLGPGNEQFF.

The chain carries TRBV3-1 (or the pseudogene TRBV3-2) and TRBJ1-2, with 8 bases matching TRBD1. The CDR3 totals 13 residues. Germline CDR1 LGHDT, CDR2 YNNKEL (reference sequence). The junction had 5 bases not matched to a gene; V was cut back by 3 bases and J by 8 bases. CDR3 region: CASSHGQGGGYTF. In DNA, the CDR3 is TGTGCCAGCAGCCACGGACAGGGTGGAGGCTACACCTTC.

V is TRBV29-1 and J is TRBJ2-3; TRBD1 is a possible D gene (6 bases). V dropped 2 bases and J dropped 5 bases, with 11 bases sitting between them. This CDR3 is built from 13 residues. Germline V gene sequence: CDR1 SQVTM, CDR2 ANQGSEA. The CDR3 DNA reads TGCAGCGTTGAACAACAGACAGGAGATACGCAGTATTTT. Protein: CSVEQQTGDTQYF.

The rearrangement joins TRBV28 to TRBJ2-5, with D hard to call. Per germline, CDR1 MDHEN and CDR2 SYDVKM. The CDR3 contains 11 residues. Trimming left V 2 bases short and J 5 bases short, with 3 bases between. CDR3 nucleotides: TGTGCCAGCAGTTTACGGGAGACCCAGTACTTC. Its protein product is CASSLRETQYF.

This sequence joins TRBV24-1 and TRBJ1-3; no definite D call. This CDR3 has 14 amino acids. CDR1 KGHDR and CDR2 SFDVKD come from the germline V gene. V was pared by 4 bases and J by 2 bases, with 8 bases between. CDR3 in DNA: TGTGCCACCAGTGACAACTACCCTGGAAACACCATATATTTT. Protein sequence: CATSDNYPGNTIYF.

V and J are TRBV18 and TRBJ1-2, with D uncertain. The germline V and J ends were trimmed by 3 bases and 1 base, with 6 bases remaining between them. CDR1 and CDR2 from the germline V gene are KGHSH and LQKENI. The CDR3 contains 13 residues. The CDR3 sequence: CASSPNSNYGYTF. The CDR3, as DNA: TGTGCCAGCTCACCGAACAGTAACTATGGCTACACCTTC.

This sequence joins TRBV7-6 and TRBJ1-1; the D is unclear. CDR1 and CDR2 (germline): SGHVS, FNYEAQ. V shed 8 bases and J shed 1 base, with 8 bases lying between them. The CDR3 totals 12 residues. CDR3 bases: TGTGCCAGCGTATCCGGGAACACTGAAGCTTTCTTT. It yields the protein CASVSGNTEAFF.

The chain carries TRBV5-1 and TRBJ2-2; D is undetermined. The ends were cut back, 6 bases at V and 2 bases at J, with 11 bases in the middle. Germline loops: CDR1 SGHRS, CDR2 YFSETQ. This CDR3 contains 14 residues. CDR3 sequence reads: CASTETTNTGELFF. CDR3 nucleotide sequence: TGCGCCAGCACCGAAACGACAAACACCGGGGAGCTGTTTTTT.

V gene TRBV30 combines with J gene TRBJ1-6; D unclear. The CDR3 consists of 16 residues. V lost 0 bases and J lost 6, with 15 bases in between. Germline V gives CDR1 GTSNPN, CDR2 SVGIG (reference sequence). This CDR3 is CAWSVLGEQLNSPLHF. DNA for the CDR3: TGTGCCTGGAGTGTCCTTGGGGAGCAACTTAATTCACCCCTCCACTTT.

This chain uses TRBV5-1 with TRBJ2-3, with TRBD1 as a possible D gene (5 bases). The germline V gene encodes CDR1 SGHRS and CDR2 YFSETQ. This CDR3 region has 17 residues. V gave up 2 bases and J gave up 1 base, with 17 bases separating them. As DNA, the CDR3 is TGCGCCAGCAGCTTATTCGGACAACCAGACGGCACAGATACGCAGTATTTT. Translating gives CASSLFGQPDGTDTQYF.

The CDR3 DNA follows: TGCGCCAGCAGCGCGACAGGGGTTGCCTACGAGCAGTACTTC. Translation: CASSATGVAYEQYF. The J gene is TRBJ2-7, the V gene TRBV5-1; TRBD1 matches at 8 bases. V shed 4 bases, J shed 2 bases, and the junction held 5 bases outside the gene matches. The CDR3 runs 14 residues. CDR1 and CDR2 from the germline V gene are SGHRS and YFSETQ. Full variable domain (outside the CDR3, taken from reference TRBV5-1 and TRBJ2-7): KAGVTQTPRYLIKTRGQQVTLSCSPISGHRSVSWYQQTPGQGLQFLFEYFSETQRNKGNFPGRFSGRQFSNSRSEMNVSTLELGDSALYLCASSATGVAYEQYFGPGTRLTVT.

The rearrangement joins TRBV19 to TRBJ2-2; 8 bases agree with TRBD2. The CDR3 consists of 17 residues. With 1 base clipped from V and 3 bases from J, the junction kept 7 bases outside the gene matches. The germline V gene encodes CDR1 LNHDA and CDR2 SQIVND (reference sequence). CDR3 amino acids: CASSIVEREPYTGELFF. DNA of the CDR3: TGTGCCAGTAGTATAGTCGAGCGGGAGCCATACACCGGGGAGCTGTTTTTT.

The rearrangement uses TRBV28 and TRBJ1-6; D is undetermined. V was trimmed by 1 base and J by 7 bases, leaving 23 bases between them. This CDR3 region has 19 residues. CDR1 is MDHEN and CDR2 is SYDVKM in the germline V gene. CDR3: CASSLFSGSGNRQNSPLHF. The DNA of the CDR3 is TGTGCCAGCAGTTTATTTTCTGGGTCCGGGAACAGACAAAATTCACCCCTCCACTTT.

The chain links TRBV29-1 to TRBJ2-5, with TRBD2 matching over 10 bases. CDR1 SQVTM and CDR2 ANQGSEA come from the germline V gene. CDR3 length: 15 amino acids. V shed 1 base and J 5 bases; nucleotides not matched to a gene: 7. CDR3 residues: CSVEGASGGGETQYF. The DNA of the CDR3 is TGCAGCGTTGAAGGAGCTAGCGGGGGAGGGGAGACCCAGTACTTC. The complete variable domain, with remaining parts taken from reference TRBV29-1 and TRBJ2-5, reads SAVISQKPSRDICQRGTSLTIQCQVDSQVTMMFWYRQQPGQSLTLIATANQGSEATYESGFVIDKFPISRPNLTFSTLTVSNMSPEDSSIYLCSVEGASGGGETQYFGPGTRLLVL.

V gene TRBV6-5 combines with J gene TRBJ1-1; the match to TRBD1 covers 7 bases. CDR3 length equals 13 residues. The germline V gene has CDR1 MNHEY and CDR2 SVGAGI. The V segment lost 7 bases and the J segment 11 bases; nucleotides outside the gene matches: 13. The CDR3 region has the DNA TGTGCCAGCAACCCTGCACAGGGGACTTATGCTTTCTTT. Translation: CASNPAQGTYAFF.

V gene TRBV4-1 combines with J gene TRBJ1-5; no definite D call. V lost 5 bases and J lost 5, with 10 bases in between. This CDR3 region has 13 residues. CDR1 is MGHRA, CDR2 YSYEKL, per germline. This CDR3 reads CASSVRLDQPQHF. In DNA, the CDR3 is TGCGCCAGCAGCGTGAGACTTGATCAGCCCCAGCATTTT.

About this clone: At one end the junction does not follow the germline gene, possibly because of a read error. The chain uses TRBV7-8 and TRBJ1-1, with D possibly matching TRBD1 (6 bases). The length of the CDR3 is 17 residues. Germline lookup yields CDR1 SGHVS and CDR2 FQNEAQ. The CDR3 here is CASTLRTGSKGGTEAFF. The CDR3 coding sequence is TGTGCCAGCACCTTAAGAACAGGGAGTAAAGGTGGAACTGAAGCTTTCTTT.

This rearrangement joins TRBV30 to TRBJ1-4; no clear D. The germline CDR1 and CDR2 sequences are GTSNPN and SVGIG (reference sequence). Trimming took 0 bases from V and 2 from J, leaving 10 bases between them. The CDR3 runs to 15 residues. The CDR3 is CAWSVNRGTNEKLFF. In DNA form, the CDR3 reads TGTGCCTGGAGTGTAAACAGAGGGACTAATGAAAAACTGTTTTTT.

The chain is built from TRBV6-2 or TRBV6-3 and TRBJ1-2; possibly TRBD1 for D (5 bases). V lost 3 bases and J lost 1, with 6 bases in between. The CDR3 is 13 amino acids. Germline V gene lookup returns CDR1 MNHEY and CDR2 SVGEGT. CDR3 loop: CASSYDSNYGYTF. The CDR3 bases are TGTGCCAGCAGTTATGACAGTAACTATGGCTACACCTTC.

The rearrangement links TRBV7-8 to TRBJ1-6, with TRBD1 identical over 11 bases. The J segment lost 9 bases and the V segment lost 6 bases, leaving 4 bases of the junction unmatched. The germline V gene encodes CDR1 SGHVS and CDR2 FQNEAQ. The CDR3 has 14 residues. Here the CDR3 DNA reads TGTGCCAGCAGGGCCGGGACAGGGGGTTCACCCCTCCACTTT. As protein: CASRAGTGGSPLHF.

The rearrangement uses TRBV28 and TRBJ2-5, with D perhaps matching TRBD2 (5 bases). This CDR3 region has 15 residues. The germline CDR1 and CDR2 sequences are MDHEN and SYDVKM. Trimming took 3 bases from V and 4 from J, leaving 15 bases between them. The CDR3: CASSFLQAGGETQYF. The CDR3 coding sequence is TGTGCCAGCAGTTTTTTGCAGGCGGGTGGAGAGACCCAGTACTTC.

V usage is TRBV7-3 and J usage is TRBJ2-7; 9 nucleotides agree with TRBD1. J lost 3 bases, V lost 1 base, and 16 bases had no gene match. Germline assignment: CDR1 SGHTA and CDR2 FQGTGA. There are 19 residues in the CDR3. For the CDR3, the DNA is TGTGCCAGCAGCTTAAGGCCCCGGACAGGACAGGGGAAAATCTACGAGCAGTACTTC. Protein product: CASSLRPRTGQGKIYEQYF.